This TCR beta chain derives from a study of blood T cell repertoires in COVID-19. The V and J ends lost 5 bases and 9 bases, in that order; junction bases with no gene match: 4. The V gene's germline CDR1 is MNHEY and CDR2 SVGEGT. This CDR3 region has 12 residues. Clones were read by immunoSEQ multiplex PCR, and TCRdb kept only the in-frame ones, dropping some. This table holds about 59,000 clones, around 80% found once. The sequence derives from a human donor in a cohort sampled during active COVID-19. Input material: peripheral blood. The rearrangement uses TRBV6-2 or TRBV6-3 and TRBJ2-1; 7 positions match TRBD2. DNA for the CDR3: TGTGCCAGCAGTAGCGGGATCGGTGAGCAGTTCTTC. Protein sequence: CASSSGIGEQFF.